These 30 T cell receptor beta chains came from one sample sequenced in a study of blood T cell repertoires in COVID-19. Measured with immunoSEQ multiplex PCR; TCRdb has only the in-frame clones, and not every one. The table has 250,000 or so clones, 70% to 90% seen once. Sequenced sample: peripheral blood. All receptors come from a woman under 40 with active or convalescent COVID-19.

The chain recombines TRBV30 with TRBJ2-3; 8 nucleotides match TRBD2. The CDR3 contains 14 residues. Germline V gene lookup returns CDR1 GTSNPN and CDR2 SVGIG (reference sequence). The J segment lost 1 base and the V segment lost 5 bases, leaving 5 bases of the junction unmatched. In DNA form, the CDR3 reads TGTGCCTGGCAGGCGCGGGGGGGCACAGATACGCAGTATTTT. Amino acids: CAWQARGGTDTQYF. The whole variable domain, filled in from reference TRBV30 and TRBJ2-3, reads SQTIHQWPATLVQPVGSPLSLECTVEGTSNPNLYWYRQAAGRGLQLLFYSVGIGQISSEVPQNLSASRPQDRQFILSSKKLLLSDSGFYLCAWQARGGTDTQYFGPGTRLTVL.

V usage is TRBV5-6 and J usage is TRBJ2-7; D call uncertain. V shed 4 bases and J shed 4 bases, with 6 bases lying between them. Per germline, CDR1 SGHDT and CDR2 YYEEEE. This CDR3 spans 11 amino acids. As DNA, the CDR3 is TGTGCCAGCAGCGACGGGTACGAGCAGTACTTC. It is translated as CASSDGYEQYF.

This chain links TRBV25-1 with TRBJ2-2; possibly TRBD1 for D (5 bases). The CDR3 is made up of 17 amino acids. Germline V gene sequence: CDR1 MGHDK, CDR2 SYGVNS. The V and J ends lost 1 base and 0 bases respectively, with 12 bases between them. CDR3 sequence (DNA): TGTGCCAGCAGTGAATCGACAGCCATTCCGAACACCGGGGAGCTGTTTTTT. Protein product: CASSESTAIPNTGELFF.

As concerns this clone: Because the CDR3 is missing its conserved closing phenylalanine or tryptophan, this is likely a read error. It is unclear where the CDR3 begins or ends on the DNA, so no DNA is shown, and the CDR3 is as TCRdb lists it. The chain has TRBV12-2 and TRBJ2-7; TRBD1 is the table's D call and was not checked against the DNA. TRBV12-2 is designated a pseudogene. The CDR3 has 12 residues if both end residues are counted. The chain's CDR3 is CASRLLGQTLNS.

CDR3 DNA: TGTGCCACCAGCAGAGATAAGGCCCGGGACAGCCCTGGATATGGCTACACCTTC. Encoded protein: CATSRDKARDSPGYGYTF. This chain connects TRBV15 to TRBJ1-2; 7 positions match TRBD1. J lost 5 bases, V lost 0 bases, and 15 bases had no gene match. The germline gives CDR1 LNHNV, CDR2 YYDKDF (reference sequence). This CDR3 comprises 18 residues.

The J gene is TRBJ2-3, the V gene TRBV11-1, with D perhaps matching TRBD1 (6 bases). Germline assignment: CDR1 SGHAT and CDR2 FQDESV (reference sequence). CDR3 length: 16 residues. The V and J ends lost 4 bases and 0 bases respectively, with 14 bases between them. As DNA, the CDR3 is TGTGCCAGCAGCTCGGCTGGAAGGGGGAGCACAGATACGCAGTATTTT. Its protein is CASSSAGRGSTDTQYF.

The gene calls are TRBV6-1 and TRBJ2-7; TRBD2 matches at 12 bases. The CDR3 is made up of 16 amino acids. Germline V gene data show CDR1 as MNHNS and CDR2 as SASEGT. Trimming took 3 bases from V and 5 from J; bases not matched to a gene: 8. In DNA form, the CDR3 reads TGTGCCAGCAGTGACGCCCTACTAGCGGGGGGCGACGAGCAGTACTTC. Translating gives CASSDALLAGGDEQYF.

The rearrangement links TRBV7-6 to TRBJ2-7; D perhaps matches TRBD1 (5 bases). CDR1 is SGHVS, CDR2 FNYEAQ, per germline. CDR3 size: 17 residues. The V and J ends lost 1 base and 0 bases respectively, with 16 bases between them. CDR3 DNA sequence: TGTGCCAGCAGCTTAGTCGGTGTTTGGGGCGACTCCTACGAGCAGTACTTC. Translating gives CASSLVGVWGDSYEQYF.

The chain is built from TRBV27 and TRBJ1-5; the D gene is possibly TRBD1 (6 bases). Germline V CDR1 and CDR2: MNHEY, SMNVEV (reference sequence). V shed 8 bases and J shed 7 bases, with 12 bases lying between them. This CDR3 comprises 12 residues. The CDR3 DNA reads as TGTGCCAGCGGTACAGGGAGACAGCCCCAGCATTTT. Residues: CASGTGRQPQHF.

In DNA form, the CDR3 reads TGTGCCATCAGCGCGGGACAGCAAGAGACCCAGTACTTC. Its translation: CAISAGQQETQYF. This chain joins TRBV10-3 and TRBJ2-5, with D possibly matching TRBD1 (7 bases). Trimming stripped 6 bases from V and 2 bases from J, with 10 bases between. Germline-derived CDR1 and CDR2 are ENHRY and SYGVKD. This CDR3 has 13 residues.

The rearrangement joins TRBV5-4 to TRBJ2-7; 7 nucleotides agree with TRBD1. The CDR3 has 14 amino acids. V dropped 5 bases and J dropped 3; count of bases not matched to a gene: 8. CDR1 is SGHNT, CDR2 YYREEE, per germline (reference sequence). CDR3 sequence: CASSLRQGDYEQYF. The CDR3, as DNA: TGTGCCAGCAGTTTACGACAGGGTGACTACGAGCAGTACTTC.

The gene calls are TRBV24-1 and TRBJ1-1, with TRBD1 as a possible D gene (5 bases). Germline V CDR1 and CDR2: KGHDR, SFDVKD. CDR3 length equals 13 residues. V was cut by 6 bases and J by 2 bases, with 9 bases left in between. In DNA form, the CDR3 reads TGTGCCACCAGTACAGGTCCAAACACTGAAGCTTTCTTT. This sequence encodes CATSTGPNTEAFF.

CDR3 sequence (DNA): TGTGCCATCAGTGGGCCGGGACAGGATCAGCCCCAGCATTTT. Protein sequence: CAISGPGQDQPQHF. The chain uses TRBV10-3 and TRBJ1-5; 8 positions agree with TRBD1. The CDR3 contains 14 residues. The V segment lost 4 bases and the J segment 5 bases; nucleotides outside the gene matches: 4. CDR1 is ENHRY and CDR2 is SYGVKD in the germline V gene.

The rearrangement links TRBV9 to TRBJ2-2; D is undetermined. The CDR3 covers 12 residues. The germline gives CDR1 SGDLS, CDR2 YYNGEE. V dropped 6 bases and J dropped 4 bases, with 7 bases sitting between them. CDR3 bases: TGTGCCAGCAATACTGGCACCGGGGAGCTGTTTTTT. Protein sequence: CASNTGTGELFF. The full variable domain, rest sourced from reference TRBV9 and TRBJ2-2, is DSGVTQTPKHLITATGQRVTLRCSPRSGDLSVYWYQQSLDQGLQFLIQYYNGEERAKGNILERFSAQQFPDLHSELNLSSLELGDSALYFCASNTGTGELFFGEGSRLTVL.

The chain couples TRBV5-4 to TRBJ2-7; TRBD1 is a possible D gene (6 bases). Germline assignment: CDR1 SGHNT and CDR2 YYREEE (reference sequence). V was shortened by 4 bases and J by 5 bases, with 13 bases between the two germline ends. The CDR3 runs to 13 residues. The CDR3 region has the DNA TGTGCCAGCAGCCGAGGGGGAGTCCACGAGCAGTACTTC. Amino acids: CASSRGGVHEQYF.

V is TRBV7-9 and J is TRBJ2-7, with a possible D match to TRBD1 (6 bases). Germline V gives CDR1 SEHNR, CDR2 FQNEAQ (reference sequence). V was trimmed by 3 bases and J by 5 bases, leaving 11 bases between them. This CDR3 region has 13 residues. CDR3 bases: TGTGCCAGCAGCTTGGATAACAGGGACGAGCAGTACTTC. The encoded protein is CASSLDNRDEQYF.

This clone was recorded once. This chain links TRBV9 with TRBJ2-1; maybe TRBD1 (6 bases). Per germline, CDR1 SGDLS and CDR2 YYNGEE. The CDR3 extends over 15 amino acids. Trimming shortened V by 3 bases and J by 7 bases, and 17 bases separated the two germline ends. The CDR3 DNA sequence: TGTGCCAGCAGCGCCTCAGGGGCCTGGGGGAATGAGCAGTTCTTC. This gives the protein CASSASGAWGNEQFF.

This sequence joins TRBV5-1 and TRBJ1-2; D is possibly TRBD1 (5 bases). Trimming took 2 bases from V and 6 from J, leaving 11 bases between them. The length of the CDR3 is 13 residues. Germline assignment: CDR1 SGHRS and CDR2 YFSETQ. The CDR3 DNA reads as TGCGCCAGCAGCTTTACAGGTCTTAATGGCTACACCTTC. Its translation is CASSFTGLNGYTF. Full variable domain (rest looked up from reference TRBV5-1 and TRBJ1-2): KAGVTQTPRYLIKTRGQQVTLSCSPISGHRSVSWYQQTPGQGLQFLFEYFSETQRNKGNFPGRFSGRQFSNSRSEMNVSTLELGDSALYLCASSFTGLNGYTFGSGTRLTVV.

CDR3 coding DNA: TGTGCCAGCAGAAGATCGCAGGTGAACTATGGCTACACCTTC. Protein sequence: CASRRSQVNYGYTF. The V and J genes are TRBV5-6 and TRBJ1-2, with D hard to call. V was pared by 5 bases and J by 2 bases, with 13 bases between. The CDR3 is 14 residues long. Germline CDR1 is SGHDT and CDR2 is YYEEEE.

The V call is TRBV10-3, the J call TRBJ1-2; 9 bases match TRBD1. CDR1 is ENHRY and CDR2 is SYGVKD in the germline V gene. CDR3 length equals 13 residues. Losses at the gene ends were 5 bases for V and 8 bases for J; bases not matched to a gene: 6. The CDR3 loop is CAISNTGGGGYTF. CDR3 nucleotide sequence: TGTGCCATCAGTAACACAGGGGGCGGGGGCTACACCTTC.

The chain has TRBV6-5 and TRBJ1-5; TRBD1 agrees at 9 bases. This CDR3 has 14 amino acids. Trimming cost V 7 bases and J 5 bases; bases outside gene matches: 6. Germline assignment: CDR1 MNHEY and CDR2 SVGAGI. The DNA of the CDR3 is TGTGCCAGCAAGGGACAGGGTATCGATCAGCCCCAGCATTTT. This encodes CASKGQGIDQPQHF.

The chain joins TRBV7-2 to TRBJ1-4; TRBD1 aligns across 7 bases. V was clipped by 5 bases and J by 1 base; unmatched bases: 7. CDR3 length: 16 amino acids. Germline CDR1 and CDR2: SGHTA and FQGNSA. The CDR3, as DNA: TGTGCCAGCAGCCCAGAGACAGGGCGAACTAATGAAAAACTGTTTTTT. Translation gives CASSPETGRTNEKLFF. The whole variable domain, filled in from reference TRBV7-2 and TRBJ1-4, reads GAGVSQSPSNKVTEKGKDVELRCDPISGHTALYWYRQSLGQGLEFLIYFQGNSAPDKSGLPSDRFSAERTGGSVSTLTIQRTQQEDSAVYLCASSPETGRTNEKLFFGSGTQLSVL.

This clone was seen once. The CDR3, as DNA: TGTGCCAGCAGCCCTCGGACAGGGCTAACCAACTATGGCTACACCTTC. Translating it yields CASSPRTGLTNYGYTF. The V and J genes are TRBV7-9 and TRBJ1-2; 8 bases match TRBD1. This CDR3 is 16 amino acids long. J lost 2 bases, V lost 5 bases, and 10 bases had no gene match. Germline CDR1 SEHNR, CDR2 FQNEAQ (reference sequence).

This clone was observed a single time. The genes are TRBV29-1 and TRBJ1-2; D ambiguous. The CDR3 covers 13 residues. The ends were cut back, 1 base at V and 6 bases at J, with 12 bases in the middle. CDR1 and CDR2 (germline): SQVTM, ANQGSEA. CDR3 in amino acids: CSVEGRARDGYTF. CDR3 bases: TGCAGCGTTGAAGGGAGGGCCCGGGATGGCTACACCTTC.

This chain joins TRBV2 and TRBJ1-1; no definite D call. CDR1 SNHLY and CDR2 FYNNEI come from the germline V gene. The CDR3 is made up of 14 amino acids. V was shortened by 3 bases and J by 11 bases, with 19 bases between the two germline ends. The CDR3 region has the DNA TGTGCCAGCAGTGAGTGGGTCGGCGGACTAAGGGCTTTCTTT. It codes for CASSEWVGGLRAFF.

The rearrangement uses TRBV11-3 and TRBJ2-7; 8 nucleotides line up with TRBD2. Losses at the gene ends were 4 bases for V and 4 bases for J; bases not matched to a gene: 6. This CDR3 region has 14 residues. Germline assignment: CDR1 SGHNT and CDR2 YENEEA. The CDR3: CASSWGSGSYEQYF. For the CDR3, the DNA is TGTGCCAGCAGCTGGGGGAGCGGGAGTTACGAGCAGTACTTC.

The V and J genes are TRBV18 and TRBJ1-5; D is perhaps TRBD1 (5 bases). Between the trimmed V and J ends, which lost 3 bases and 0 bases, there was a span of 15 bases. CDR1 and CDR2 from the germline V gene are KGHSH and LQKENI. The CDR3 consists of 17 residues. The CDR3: CASSPVYRGGSNQPQHF. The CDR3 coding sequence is TGTGCCAGCTCACCGGTATATCGGGGGGGTAGCAATCAGCCCCAGCATTTT.

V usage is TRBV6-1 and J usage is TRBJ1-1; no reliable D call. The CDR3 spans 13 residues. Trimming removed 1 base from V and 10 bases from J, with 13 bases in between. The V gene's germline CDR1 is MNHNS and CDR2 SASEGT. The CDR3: CASSEGVWAVAFF. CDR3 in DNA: TGTGCCAGCAGTGAAGGAGTCTGGGCTGTAGCTTTCTTT.

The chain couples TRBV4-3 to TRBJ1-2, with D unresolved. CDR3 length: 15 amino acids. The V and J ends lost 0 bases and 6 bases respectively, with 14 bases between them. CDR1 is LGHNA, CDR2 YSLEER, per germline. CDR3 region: CASSQDLRVSDGYTF. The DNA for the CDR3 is TGCGCCAGCAGCCAAGATTTGAGGGTTTCGGATGGCTACACCTTC.

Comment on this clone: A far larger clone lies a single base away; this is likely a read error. CDR3 loop: CASRLAGAGNTIYF. The DNA for the CDR3 is TGTGCCAGCAGATTAGCAGGGGCTGGAAACACCATATATTTT. The chain couples TRBV6-5 to TRBJ1-3, with TRBD1 as a possible D gene (6 bases). Germline V lookup: CDR1 MNHEY, CDR2 SVGAGI. CDR3 size: 14 residues. Trimming pared 6 bases from V and 2 bases from J, leaving 11 bases between.